Shown below are 4 T cell receptor beta chains from a single sample sequenced in a study of cytomegalovirus exposure and HLA in healthy donors. Assay: immunoSEQ multiplex PCR; the TCRdb copy retains only in-frame clones and omits some. This table holds 95,000 to 150,000 clones, 80% to 90% found once. The source material was PBMCs. These TCRs come from a woman aged 18-29 years in good health and CMV-seronegative.

The V gene is TRBV13, the J gene TRBJ2-7; the match to TRBD2 covers 10 bases. The CDR3 is made up of 15 amino acids. Germline V lookup: CDR1 PRHDT, CDR2 FYEKMQ (reference sequence). Trimming at V came to 5 bases and at J to 3 bases, leaving 7 bases not matched to a gene. CDR3 protein: CASSQGLAAYYEQYF. The CDR3 DNA sequence: TGTGCCAGCAGCCAAGGACTAGCGGCTTACTACGAGCAGTACTTC.

V usage is TRBV5-8 and J usage is TRBJ1-1, with TRBD1 identical over 9 bases. Germline-derived CDR1 and CDR2 are SGHTS and YDEGEE. V shed 5 bases, J shed 1 base, and the junction held 3 bases outside the gene matches. CDR3 length: 14 residues. The CDR3 coding sequence is TGTGCCAGCAGGACAGGGGGGCCGAACACTGAAGCTTTCTTT. As protein: CASRTGGPNTEAFF.

The chain carries TRBV4-3 and TRBJ2-1; D is possibly TRBD2 (6 bases). The CDR3 covers 18 residues. V was clipped by 0 bases and J by 0 bases, with 15 bases between them. The germline gives CDR1 LGHNA, CDR2 YSLEER. CDR3 amino acids: CASSQDLAGPSSYNEQFF. The CDR3 DNA is TGCGCCAGCAGCCAAGATCTGGCGGGACCCAGCTCCTACAATGAGCAGTTCTTC.

The chain carries TRBV28 and TRBJ1-1; no firm D call. This CDR3 contains 12 residues. Trimming took 2 bases from V and 2 from J, leaving 3 bases between them. Germline V CDR1 and CDR2: MDHEN, SYDVKM. CDR3 protein: CASSLVNTEAFF. The CDR3 coding sequence is TGTGCCAGCAGTTTAGTAAACACTGAAGCTTTCTTT.